This T cell receptor (beta chain) was recorded in a study of cytomegalovirus exposure and HLA in healthy donors. General study results and limits: A few CMV-associated chains proved CMV antigen-specific in vitro.

Germline-derived CDR1 and CDR2 are MNHEY and SVGAGI. CDR3 size: 14 residues. Trimming took off 2 bases at V and 1 base at J, with 8 bases between the two ends. Comment on this clone: Its specificity is not known.

The assay was immunoSEQ multiplex PCR, and TCRdb's table has in-frame clones only and misses some. The sample records 90,000 to 150,000 clones, about 87% being singletons. The chain carries TRBV6-5 and TRBJ1-1; D possibly corresponds to TRBD1 (5 bases). Sequencing was performed on PBMCs. The source of this sequence is a man aged 18 to 30 in good health and CMV-seronegative. The CDR3, as DNA: TGTGCCAGCAGTTACGGGGCAGCGAACACTGAAGCTTTCTTT. This sequence encodes CASSYGAANTEAFF.